This entry concerns a single T cell receptor (beta chain). The antigen is unknown. Method: immunoSEQ multiplex PCR; TCRdb's copy keeps in-frame clones and lacks some. Of about 68,000 clones listed, 70% to 80% are singletons. This sample is part of a study of PD-1 blockade in mismatch repair-deficient tumors. Study context: Patients had approximately 12 mismatch repair-deficient cancer types, all previously treated and progressing. Overall study findings and caveats: Tumor-resident clones, often absent from pretreatment blood, expanded after pembrolizumab and then contracted.

PCR or immunohistochemistry showed mismatch repair deficiency in every enrolled patient. CDR3 length: 13 amino acids. Germline-derived CDR1 and CDR2 are SGHAT and FQNNGV. V lost 4 bases and J 7 bases, leaving 14 bases between the germline ends. This clonotype originated in an adult with mismatch repair-deficient cancer. Source: peripheral blood, taken 2 weeks after starting pembrolizumab. The chain links TRBV11-2 to TRBJ2-7, with D perhaps matching TRBD1 (5 bases). CDR3: CASSSRAVGEQYF. DNA of the CDR3: TGTGCCAGCAGCTCCAGGGCAGTGGGGGAGCAGTACTTC.